Included here is one TCR beta chain sequence, with context. CDR3 length: 15 amino acids. After removal of 3 bases from V and 4 bases from J, the junction contained 5 bases not matched to a gene. Germline V gene data show CDR1 as SGHAT and CDR2 as FQNNGV. This table comes from immunoSEQ multiplex PCR, and its TCRdb copy is limited to in-frame clones, with some not included. The data hold 55,000 to 70,000 clones, with approximately 83% observed a single time. This sample is part of a study of technical replicates of blood from a handful of donors. Input material: PBMCs. The V and J genes are TRBV11-2 and TRBJ2-7; 11 bases align to TRBD2. The TCR was taken from a human donor in good health. Some clones in this sample may be carry-over from other donors' samples. CDR3 sequence reads: CASSFPTSGIYEQYF. For the CDR3, the DNA is TGTGCCAGCAGCTTTCCGACTAGCGGGATTTACGAGCAGTACTTC.